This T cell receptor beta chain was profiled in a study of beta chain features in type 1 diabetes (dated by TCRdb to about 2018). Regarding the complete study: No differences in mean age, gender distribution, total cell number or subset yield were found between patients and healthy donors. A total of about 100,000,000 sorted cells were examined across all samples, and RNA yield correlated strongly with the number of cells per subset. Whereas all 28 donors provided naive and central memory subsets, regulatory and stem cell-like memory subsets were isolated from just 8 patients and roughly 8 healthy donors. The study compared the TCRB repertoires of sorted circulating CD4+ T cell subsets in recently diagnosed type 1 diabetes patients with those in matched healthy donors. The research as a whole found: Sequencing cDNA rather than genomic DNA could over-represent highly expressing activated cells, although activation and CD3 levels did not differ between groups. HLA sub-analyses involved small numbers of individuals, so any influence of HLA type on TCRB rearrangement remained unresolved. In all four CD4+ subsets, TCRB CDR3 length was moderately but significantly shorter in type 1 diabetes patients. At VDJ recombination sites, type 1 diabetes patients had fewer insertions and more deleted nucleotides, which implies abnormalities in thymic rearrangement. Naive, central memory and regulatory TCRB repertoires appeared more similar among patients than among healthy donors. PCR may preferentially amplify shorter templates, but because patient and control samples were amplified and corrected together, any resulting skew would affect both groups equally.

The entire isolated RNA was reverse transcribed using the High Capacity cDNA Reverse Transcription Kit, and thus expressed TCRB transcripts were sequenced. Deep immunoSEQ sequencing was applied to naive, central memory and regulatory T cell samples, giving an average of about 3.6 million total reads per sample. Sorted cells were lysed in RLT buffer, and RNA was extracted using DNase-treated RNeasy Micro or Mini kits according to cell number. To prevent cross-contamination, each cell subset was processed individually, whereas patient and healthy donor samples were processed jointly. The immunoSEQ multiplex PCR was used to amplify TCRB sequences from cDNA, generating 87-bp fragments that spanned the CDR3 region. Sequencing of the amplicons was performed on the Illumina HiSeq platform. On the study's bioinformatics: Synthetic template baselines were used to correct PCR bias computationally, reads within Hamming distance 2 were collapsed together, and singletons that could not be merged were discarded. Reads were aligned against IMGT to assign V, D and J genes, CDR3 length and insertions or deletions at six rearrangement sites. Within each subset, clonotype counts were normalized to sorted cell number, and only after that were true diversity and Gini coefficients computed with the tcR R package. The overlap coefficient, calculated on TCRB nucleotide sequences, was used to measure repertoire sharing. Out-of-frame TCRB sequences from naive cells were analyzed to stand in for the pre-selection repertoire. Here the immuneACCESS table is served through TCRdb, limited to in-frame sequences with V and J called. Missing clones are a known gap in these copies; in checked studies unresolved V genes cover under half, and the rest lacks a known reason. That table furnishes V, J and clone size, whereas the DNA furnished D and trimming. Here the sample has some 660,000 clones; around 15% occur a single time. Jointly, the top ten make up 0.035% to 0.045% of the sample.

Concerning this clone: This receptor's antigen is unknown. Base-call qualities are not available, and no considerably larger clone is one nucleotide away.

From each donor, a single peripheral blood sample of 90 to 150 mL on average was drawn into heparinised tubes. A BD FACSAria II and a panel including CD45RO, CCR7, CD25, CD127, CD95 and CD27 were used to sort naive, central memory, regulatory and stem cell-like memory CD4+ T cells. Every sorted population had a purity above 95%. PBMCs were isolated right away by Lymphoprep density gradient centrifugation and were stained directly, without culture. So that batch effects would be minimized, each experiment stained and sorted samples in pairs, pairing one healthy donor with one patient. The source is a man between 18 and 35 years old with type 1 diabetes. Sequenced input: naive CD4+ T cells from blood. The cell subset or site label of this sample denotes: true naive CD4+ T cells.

For the CDR3, the sequence is CAWSIGEQPQHF. The DNA sequence is as follows: TGTGCCTGGAGCATCGGGGAACAGCCCCAGCATTTT. The rearrangement combines TRBV30 with TRBJ1-5; the D gene assignment is ambiguous. V drops 3 bases and J drops 7 bases, leaving 10 bases in between. CDR1 GTSNPN and CDR2 SVGIG are derived from the germline V gene (reference sequence). From the cysteine up to the phenylalanine, the CDR3 has a length of 12 residues. Here the CDR3 DNA is all that survives: 36 bases in frame from base 1.